A single sample gave rise to the 3 T cell receptor beta chains below, sequenced in a study of glioma-infiltrating T cells. The iRepertoire nested amplicon-rescue multiplex PCR amplified TCR alpha and beta CDR3s from RNA. TCRdb itself ran the multiplex PCR reads through MiXCR, one entry per CDR3 protein. The data contain around 170,000 distinct CDR3 sequences, around 42% of them singletons. Sequenced sample: glioma tissue, nonneoplastic brain tissue, or PBMCs (not recorded which). The receptors derive from a human donor with low-grade glioma or glioblastoma, undergoing nonglioma brain surgery, or in good health (not recorded which).

This chain joins TRBV6-1 and TRBJ1-1; 7 bases align to TRBD1. This CDR3 is 15 amino acids long. The V gene's germline CDR1 is MNHNS and CDR2 SASEGT. V shed 6 bases, J shed 8 bases, and the junction held 15 bases outside the gene matches. As DNA, the CDR3 is TGTGCCAGCAGACAAGACAGGGAAAGGGAGAAGGAAGCTTTCTTT. Protein sequence: CASRQDREREKEAFF.

This clonotype has a handful of counts. J is TRBJ1-1 and V is TRBV5-1; possibly TRBD1 for D (5 bases). Trimming removed 0 bases at V and 5 bases at J, with 11 bases between. This CDR3 is built from 14 residues. CDR1 and CDR2 from the germline V gene are SGHRS and YFSETQ. CDR3 nucleotides: TGCGCCAGCAGCTTGGCAGGGTGGGGAACTGAAGCTTTCTTT. This gives the protein CASSLAGWGTEAFF.

This clonotype was picked up one time. CDR3 protein: CASSLGPVGGADTQYF. DNA of the CDR3: TGTGCCAGCAGCTTAGGCCCGGTGGGGGGGGCAGATACGCAGTATTTT. This chain links TRBV7-2 with TRBJ2-3, with 7 bases that match TRBD2. The CDR3 extends over 16 amino acids. Germline lookup yields CDR1 SGHTA and CDR2 FQGNSA. V dropped 1 base and J dropped 4; count of bases not matched to a gene: 8.